The 17 T cell receptor beta chains in this list originate from one sample, sequenced in a study of graft-versus-host responses after intestinal transplantation. These receptors have no identified antigens. The data were produced by immunoSEQ multiplex PCR, yet TCRdb's version contains in-frame clones alone and is incomplete. The sample consists of tens of thousands of clones, around 87% of them appearing once. The material was unstimulated CD8+ T cells sorted from spleen or lymph node cells, obtained before transplant. The receptors stem from a human donor who was the organ donor for an intestinal transplant.

The V gene is TRBV20-1, the J gene TRBJ2-7, with D perhaps TRBD2 (5 bases). CDR3 length: 11 amino acids. Germline V gene sequence: CDR1 DFQATT, CDR2 SNEGSKA (reference sequence). V lost 3 bases and J lost 3, with 6 bases in between. The DNA of the CDR3 is TGCAGTGCTAGCGGACTCTACGAGCAGTACTTC. Translating gives CSASGLYEQYF.

V is TRBV15 and J is TRBJ2-7; 9 positions match TRBD1. The J segment lost 3 bases and the V segment lost 3 bases, leaving 6 bases of the junction unmatched. CDR3 length equals 15 residues. Germline-derived CDR1 and CDR2 are LNHNV and YYDKDF (reference sequence). CDR3 sequence (DNA): TGTGCCACCAGCAGGAATCCGGGACAGGGCTACGAGCAGTACTTC. Its translation: CATSRNPGQGYEQYF.

The gene calls are TRBV5-1 and TRBJ1-2, with D possibly being TRBD1 (5 bases). CDR3 length: 15 residues. Germline V gives CDR1 SGHRS, CDR2 YFSETQ. V lost 0 bases, J lost 3 bases, and 12 bases lay in between. DNA of the CDR3: TGCGCCAGCAGCTTGGGAGGGGCTGCTTACTATGGCTACACCTTC. Its translation: CASSLGGAAYYGYTF.

The J gene is TRBJ2-7, the V gene TRBV27; D may correspond to TRBD1 or TRBD2 (6 bases each). In germline, CDR1 is MNHEY, CDR2 SMNVEV (reference sequence). The CDR3 length is 15 residues. Trimming stripped 7 bases from V and 4 bases from J, with 20 bases between. The CDR3 nucleotides are TGTGCCAGCACCCCACGGCAGGGGACTTTGTACGAGCAGTACTTC. It translates to CASTPRQGTLYEQYF.

This chain links TRBV28 with TRBJ1-5; D gene ambiguous. Trimming took off 6 bases at V and 0 bases at J, with 9 bases between the two ends. The CDR3 has 14 amino acids. Germline assignment: CDR1 MDHEN and CDR2 SYDVKM. CDR3 region: CASSHEYSNQPQHF. CDR3 bases: TGTGCCAGCAGCCACGAATATAGCAATCAGCCCCAGCATTTT.

The rearrangement uses TRBV2 and TRBJ2-5; 9 positions agree with TRBD2. Trimming removed 2 bases from V and 5 bases from J; junction bases left unmatched: 6. CDR3 length equals 15 residues. Per germline, CDR1 SNHLY and CDR2 FYNNEI. The chain's CDR3 is CASSESRGGSETQYF. The CDR3 DNA is TGTGCCAGCAGTGAATCGCGGGGGGGGTCTGAGACCCAGTACTTC.

The chain employs TRBV19 and TRBJ2-1; 15 nucleotides align to TRBD2. This CDR3 comprises 19 residues. Germline CDR1 and CDR2: LNHDA and SQIVND (reference sequence). V lost 3 bases and J lost 0; bases outside the gene matches: 6. The CDR3 loop reads CASSIGLAGGNSSYNEQFF. CDR3 in DNA: TGTGCCAGTAGTATCGGACTAGCGGGGGGGAACAGCTCCTACAATGAGCAGTTCTTC.

The J gene is TRBJ2-7, the V gene TRBV6-4, with 11 bases aligning to TRBD1. V lost 8 bases to trimming and J lost 5 bases; unmatched junction nucleotides: 5. From germline, CDR1 is MRHNA and CDR2 SNTAGT. The CDR3 runs to 13 residues. The DNA for the CDR3 is TGTGCCAGCTGTGGACAGGGGGCGAACGAGCAGTACTTC. It codes for CASCGQGANEQYF.

The rearrangement links TRBV5-8 to TRBJ2-3; D is undetermined. The CDR3 has 13 residues. CDR1 is SGHTS, CDR2 YDEGEE, per germline. With 0 bases removed from V and 3 bases from J, the gap between germline ends came to 5 bases. The DNA for the CDR3 is TGTGCCAGCAGCTTGGCTCAGACAGATACGCAGTATTTT. It is translated as CASSLAQTDTQYF.

The CDR3 nucleotides read TGTGCCAGCACGGGACAGGATATGAACACTGAAGCTTTCTTT. This sequence encodes CASTGQDMNTEAFF. The rearrangement joins TRBV6-5 to TRBJ1-1; TRBD1 aligns across 8 bases. This CDR3 comprises 14 residues. CDR1 is MNHEY and CDR2 is SVGAGI in the germline V gene. The J segment lost 0 bases and the V segment lost 7 bases, leaving 4 bases of the junction unmatched.

The chain has TRBV5-4 and TRBJ1-2; D perhaps matches TRBD1 (5 bases). CDR3 length: 16 residues. The germline V and J ends were trimmed by 3 bases and 0 bases, with 15 bases remaining between them. Germline V gene data show CDR1 as SGHNT and CDR2 as YYREEE (reference sequence). The CDR3 nucleotides read TGTGCCAGCAGCTGGAGGAGCCGGGACCCTAACTATGGCTACACCTTC. Its protein is CASSWRSRDPNYGYTF. Complete variable domain (other parts from reference TRBV5-4 and TRBJ1-2): ETGVTQSPTHLIKTRGQQVTLRCSSQSGHNTVSWYQQALGQGPQFIFQYYREEENGRGNFPPRFSGLQFPNYSSELNVNALELDDSALYLCASSWRSRDPNYGYTFGSGTRLTVV.

This sequence joins TRBV13 and TRBJ2-5, with D uncertain. CDR1 and CDR2 from the germline V gene are PRHDT and FYEKMQ (reference sequence). V gave up 0 bases and J gave up 5 bases, with 10 bases separating them. The CDR3 totals 14 residues. The CDR3 bases are TGTGCCAGCAGCTTAGGGGGCTCCCGTGAGACCCAGTACTTC. Its translation is CASSLGGSRETQYF.

V is TRBV5-1 and J is TRBJ1-1; D gene unclear. The V end lost 0 bases, the J end lost 4 bases, and 7 bases lay between the germline ends. Germline CDR1 and CDR2: SGHRS and YFSETQ. This CDR3 is 13 amino acids long. The CDR3 protein is CASSLGLFTEAFF. The CDR3 coding sequence is TGCGCCAGCAGCTTGGGTCTTTTCACTGAAGCTTTCTTT.

The chain carries TRBV9 and TRBJ2-3; TRBD2 agrees at 10 bases. J was trimmed by 5 bases and V by 0 bases; bases with no gene match: 6. In germline, CDR1 is SGDLS, CDR2 YYNGEE. The CDR3 totals 16 residues. The CDR3 spells CASSVGLAGVGDTQYF. For the CDR3, the DNA is TGTGCCAGCAGCGTAGGTCTAGCGGGGGTAGGAGATACGCAGTATTTT.

This chain joins TRBV27 and TRBJ1-1; D call uncertain. Germline V CDR1 and CDR2: MNHEY, SMNVEV (reference sequence). V lost 2 bases and J lost 4, with 5 bases in between. The CDR3 loop spans 12 amino acids. CDR3 nucleotide sequence: TGTGCCAGCAGTTTAAGAATCACTGAAGCTTTCTTT. Amino acid sequence: CASSLRITEAFF.

The chain is built from TRBV6-6 and TRBJ2-5, with no clear D. This CDR3 spans 14 amino acids. The germline CDR1 and CDR2 sequences are MNHNY and SVGAGI (reference sequence). The V and J ends lost 5 bases and 4 bases respectively, with 14 bases between them. The CDR3 loop is CASSMNRVGETQYF. The CDR3 coding sequence is TGTGCCAGCAGTATGAATCGGGTGGGAGAGACCCAGTACTTC.

This sequence joins TRBV6-6 and TRBJ1-1, with TRBD1 matching over 8 bases. V lost 6 bases, J lost 13 bases, and 13 bases stayed unmatched. The CDR3 is made up of 13 amino acids. Germline loops: CDR1 MNHNY, CDR2 SVGAGI (reference sequence). The chain's CDR3 is CASRYMATGADFF. For the CDR3, the DNA is TGTGCCAGCAGATACATGGCGACAGGGGCTGATTTCTTT.